The 17 T cell receptor beta chains listed next were all sequenced from one sample in a study of cytotoxic CD8 clonotypes in ibrutinib-treated CLL. Clones were sequenced by immunoSEQ multiplex PCR, and TCRdb holds only the in-frame ones, with some missing. The table lists roughly 170,000 clones, roughly 80% of them singletons. The sample here was PBMCs, taken after 24 months of ibrutinib treatment. The source of these receptors is a human donor with chronic lymphocytic leukemia.

The rearrangement links TRBV6-4 to TRBJ2-7; TRBD1 matches 7 bases. CDR3 length equals 14 residues. CDR1 is MRHNA, CDR2 SNTAGT, per germline. With V trimmed by 6 bases and J by 0 bases, 5 bases remained unmatched. The CDR3 DNA reads TGTGCCAGCAGGAGGGACAGCTCCTCCTACGAGCAGTACTTC. Amino acids: CASRRDSSSYEQYF.

This clone was detected only once. The V gene is TRBV18, the J gene TRBJ1-5; perhaps TRBD1 as D (6 bases). Germline V lookup: CDR1 KGHSH, CDR2 LQKENI. CDR3 length: 16 residues. The V end lost 5 bases, the J end lost 3 bases, and 17 bases lay between the germline ends. The CDR3 spells CASSSTVDRNNQPQHF. CDR3 sequence (DNA): TGTGCCAGCTCATCGACCGTGGACAGAAACAATCAGCCCCAGCATTTT.

In its sample, this clone was seen a few times. The chain is built from TRBV5-5 and TRBJ1-1; D is undetermined. Germline V gene lookup returns CDR1 SGHKS and CDR2 YYEKEE (reference sequence). This CDR3 region has 14 residues. V gave up 0 bases and J gave up 4 bases, with 10 bases separating them. CDR3 bases: TGTGCCAGCAGCTTGGCCACAGCCGGCACTGAAGCTTTCTTT. Translating it yields CASSLATAGTEAFF.

This clone was picked up a small number of times. The chain combines TRBV2 with TRBJ2-3; no firm D call. Trimming stripped 2 bases from V and 0 bases from J, with 15 bases between. This CDR3 has 17 residues. Germline V lookup: CDR1 SNHLY, CDR2 FYNNEI. CDR3 nucleotide sequence: TGTGCCAGCAGTGAATTAGTGGCAGCCCGTAGCACAGATACGCAGTATTTT. This gives the protein CASSELVAARSTDTQYF.

This sequence joins TRBV2 and TRBJ2-1; 13 nucleotides agree with TRBD2. The junction had 7 bases not matched to a gene; V was cut back by 6 bases and J by 8 bases. The CDR3 has 15 residues. The germline V gene has CDR1 SNHLY and CDR2 FYNNEI. The CDR3 is CASRKLAGGSHEQFF. The CDR3 DNA sequence: TGTGCCAGCAGGAAACTAGCGGGGGGGTCCCATGAGCAGTTCTTC.

This clone was counted only a few times. The genes are TRBV5-1 and TRBJ1-6; a possible D gene is TRBD1 (5 bases). The CDR3 runs 15 residues. The germline V and J ends were trimmed by 4 bases and 7 bases, with 15 bases remaining between them. Germline loops: CDR1 SGHRS, CDR2 YFSETQ. The DNA for the CDR3 is TGCGCCAGCAGCCCGGGCGGGGCGCGGAATTCACCCCTCCACTTT. Protein product: CASSPGGARNSPLHF. Based on the CDR3 plus reference TRBV5-1 and TRBJ1-6, the full variable domain is KAGVTQTPRYLIKTRGQQVTLSCSPISGHRSVSWYQQTPGQGLQFLFEYFSETQRNKGNFPGRFSGRQFSNSRSEMNVSTLELGDSALYLCASSPGGARNSPLHFGNGTRLTVT.

The V call is TRBV6-4, the J call TRBJ2-1; D is ambiguous. Per germline, CDR1 MRHNA and CDR2 SNTAGT. Trimming cost V 0 bases and J 4 bases, with 10 bases left between them. The CDR3 consists of 15 residues. As DNA, the CDR3 is TGTGCCAGCAGTGACTCGGGCAGCGCATACAATGAGCAGTTCTTC. It codes for CASSDSGSAYNEQFF.

CDR3 loop: CASRQNNRGWGNQPQHF. The CDR3 bases are TGTGCCAGCAGACAAAACAACAGGGGATGGGGCAATCAGCCCCAGCATTTT. The chain couples TRBV27 to TRBJ1-5; 7 nucleotides align to TRBD1. This CDR3 is 17 amino acids long. Germline V CDR1 and CDR2: MNHEY, SMNVEV (reference sequence). V lost 6 bases and J lost 2; bases outside the gene matches: 13.

This clone was observed a few times. V and J are TRBV7-3 and TRBJ1-1; 8 nucleotides align to TRBD1. Losses at the gene ends were 5 bases for V and 4 bases for J; bases not matched to a gene: 6. The CDR3 runs to 14 residues. Germline CDR1 and CDR2: SGHTA and FQGTGA. This CDR3 reads CASSATGDVTEAFF. The CDR3 nucleotides are TGTGCCAGCAGCGCGACAGGGGACGTCACTGAAGCTTTCTTT.

The chain employs TRBV7-6 and TRBJ1-1, with TRBD1 as a possible D gene (6 bases). Deletions cut 4 bases from V and 1 base from J, with 16 bases between. This CDR3 comprises 16 residues. Germline V gene data show CDR1 as SGHVS and CDR2 as FNYEAQ. CDR3: CASSSQGPRGNTEAFF. For the CDR3, the DNA is TGTGCCAGCAGCTCCCAGGGGCCCCGGGGGAACACTGAAGCTTTCTTT.

DNA for the CDR3: TGCGCCAGCTTAGCGGGAGAGACCCAGTACTTC. It codes for CASLAGETQYF. This chain uses TRBV5-1 with TRBJ2-5, with 7 bases aligning to TRBD2. V dropped 7 bases and J dropped 4; count of bases not matched to a gene: 1. The CDR3 loop spans 11 amino acids. Germline CDR1 is SGHRS and CDR2 is YFSETQ.

V is TRBV5-6 and J is TRBJ2-2, with 14 bases aligning to TRBD2. After removal of 4 bases from V and 4 bases from J, the junction contained 9 bases not matched to a gene. The CDR3 has 18 residues. Germline loops: CDR1 SGHDT, CDR2 YYEEEE. The CDR3 region is CASSPRGLAGGGTGELFF. CDR3 nucleotide sequence: TGTGCCAGCAGCCCCCGAGGACTAGCGGGGGGTGGCACCGGGGAGCTGTTTTTT.

This clone came up once. This chain links TRBV18 with TRBJ2-5; 10 nucleotides align to TRBD2. With 4 bases clipped from V and 2 bases from J, the junction kept 7 bases outside the gene matches. The CDR3 contains 16 residues. Per germline, CDR1 KGHSH and CDR2 LQKENI. CDR3 region: CASSLLAGAEQETQYF. The CDR3 nucleotides read TGTGCCAGCTCACTCCTAGCGGGAGCGGAACAAGAGACCCAGTACTTC.

This clone was picked up a small number of times. The rearrangement links TRBV9 to TRBJ2-1; D not resolved. Trimming removed 0 bases from V and 2 bases from J, with 12 bases in between. The CDR3 has 16 amino acids. The germline V gene encodes CDR1 SGDLS and CDR2 YYNGEE. CDR3 DNA: TGTGCCAGCAGCGTAGGGAGCTTAGGCCCCTACAATGAGCAGTTCTTC. Translating it yields CASSVGSLGPYNEQFF.

This clone has only a few counts. The V and J genes are TRBV20-1 and TRBJ1-1, with D maybe TRBD1 (5 bases). The V gene's germline CDR1 is DFQATT and CDR2 SNEGSKA (reference sequence). The CDR3 is made up of 11 amino acids. Trimming stripped 6 bases from V and 6 bases from J, with 11 bases between. The CDR3 sequence: CSAWGFPEAFF. The DNA of the CDR3 is TGCAGTGCATGGGGGTTCCCTGAAGCTTTCTTT.

The CDR3 loop reads CASSPQVASGRSYEQYF. The CDR3 coding sequence is TGTGCCAGCTCACCTCAAGTAGCTAGCGGGCGATCCTACGAGCAGTACTTC. The rearrangement uses TRBV18 and TRBJ2-7, with 8 bases fitting TRBD2. This CDR3 comprises 17 residues. J gave up 1 base and V 3 bases, and 11 bases lay outside the gene matches. Germline V gene lookup returns CDR1 KGHSH and CDR2 LQKENI.

The rearrangement uses TRBV7-8 and TRBJ2-5; D call uncertain. Germline CDR1 reads SGHVS; CDR2 reads FQNEAQ. V gave up 1 base and J gave up 3 bases, with 3 bases separating them. The CDR3 covers 12 residues. CDR3 residues: CASSLGEETQYF. The CDR3 nucleotides are TGTGCCAGCAGCTTAGGAGAAGAGACCCAGTACTTC.